The 6 T cell receptor beta chains in this list originate from one sample, sequenced in a study of cytomegalovirus exposure and HLA in healthy donors. The PCR ran on 60 Vbeta and 13 Jbeta primers. Generated by immunoSEQ multiplex PCR, the TCRdb table keeps only in-frame clones and is missing some. In the table there are roughly 180,000 clones, about four fifths of which are singletons. Material for sequencing was PBMCs. The receptors derive from a man between 18 and 35 years old in good health and CMV-seronegative.

The chain couples TRBV15 to TRBJ1-1; 7 bases line up with TRBD1. CDR1 LNHNV and CDR2 YYDKDF come from the germline V gene (reference sequence). The CDR3 is 16 amino acids. V was pared by 0 bases and J by 0 bases, with 4 bases of the junction left unmatched. For the CDR3, the DNA is TGTGCCACCAGCAGAGAAACAGGGGCCCTGAACACTGAAGCTTTCTTT. Translating gives CATSRETGALNTEAFF.

The chain is built from TRBV5-1 and TRBJ1-5; 8 bases agree with TRBD1. Trimming took 5 bases from V and 8 from J; bases not matched to a gene: 12. This CDR3 has 15 amino acids. Germline V CDR1 and CDR2: SGHRS, YFSETQ. CDR3 region: CASRTGRGRGEPQHF. For the CDR3, the DNA is TGCGCCAGCAGAACAGGCAGGGGGCGAGGGGAGCCCCAGCATTTT.

CDR3 DNA sequence: TGTGCCAGCAGTGACTCAGGACTAGCGGGCGTATACAATGAGCAGTTCTTC. Translated: CASSDSGLAGVYNEQFF. The chain couples TRBV2 to TRBJ2-1, with 11 nucleotides matching TRBD2. The CDR3 length is 17 residues. Trimming cost V 3 bases and J 4 bases; bases outside gene matches: 8. Germline V gives CDR1 SNHLY, CDR2 FYNNEI.

The chain employs TRBV5-6 and TRBJ2-1, with D perhaps matching TRBD1 (6 bases). This CDR3 has 13 residues. The V and J ends lost 1 base and 7 bases respectively, with 9 bases between them. Germline V gives CDR1 SGHDT, CDR2 YYEEEE. CDR3 nucleotide sequence: TGTGCCAGCAGCTTGTTGAGGGGGAATGAGCAGTTCTTC. This encodes CASSLLRGNEQFF.

In its sample, this clone was seen a few times. This chain links TRBV7-9 with TRBJ2-2; a weak D match, TRBD1 (6 bases). The CDR3 loop spans 16 amino acids. Germline CDR1 reads SEHNR; CDR2 reads FQNEAQ (reference sequence). V was cut by 3 bases and J by 5 bases, with 16 bases left in between. The CDR3 DNA follows: TGTGCCAGCAGCTTGGGCAAGCAGGGGCCGACCGGGGAGCTGTTTTTT. Its protein is CASSLGKQGPTGELFF.

This rearrangement joins TRBV10-3 to TRBJ1-2; no reliable D call. The germline V gene has CDR1 ENHRY and CDR2 SYGVKD. Trimming took off 3 bases at V and 1 base at J, with 9 bases between the two ends. The CDR3 is made up of 14 amino acids. The DNA of the CDR3 is TGTGCCATCAGTGAACTAGGGCTTAACTATGGCTACACCTTC. Translated: CAISELGLNYGYTF.